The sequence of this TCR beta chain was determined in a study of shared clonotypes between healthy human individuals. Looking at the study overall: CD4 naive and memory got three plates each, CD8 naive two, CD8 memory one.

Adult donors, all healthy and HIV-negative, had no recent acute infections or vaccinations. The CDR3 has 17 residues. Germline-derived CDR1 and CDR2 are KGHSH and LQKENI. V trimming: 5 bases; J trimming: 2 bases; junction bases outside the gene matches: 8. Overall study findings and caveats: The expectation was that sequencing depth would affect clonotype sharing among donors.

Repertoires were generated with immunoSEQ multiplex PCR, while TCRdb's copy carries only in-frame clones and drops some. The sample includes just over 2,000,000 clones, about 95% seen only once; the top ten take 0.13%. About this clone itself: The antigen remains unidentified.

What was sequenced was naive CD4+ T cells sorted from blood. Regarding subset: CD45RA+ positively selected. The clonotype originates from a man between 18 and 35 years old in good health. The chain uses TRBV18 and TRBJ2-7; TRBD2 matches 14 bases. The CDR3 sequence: CASSAGLAGEVPYEQYF. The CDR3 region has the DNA TGTGCCAGCTCAGCGGGACTAGCGGGGGAAGTACCCTACGAGCAGTACTTC.